This passage covers 13 T cell receptor beta chains from one sample sequenced in a study of blood T cell repertoires in COVID-19. Produced via immunoSEQ multiplex PCR; TCRdb's table is partial and in-frame only. The table lists about 170,000 clones, 84% of them singletons, with around 2.7% in the top ten. Sequencing was performed on peripheral blood. Receptor source: a woman aged 80 or over with COVID-19, enrolled during active disease.

This clone was observed once. This rearrangement joins TRBV7-3 to TRBJ1-4, with a weak D call TRBD1 (6 bases). The germline V gene encodes CDR1 SGHTA and CDR2 FQGTGA. The V and J ends lost 9 bases and 5 bases respectively, with 16 bases between them. The CDR3 consists of 14 residues. CDR3 sequence reads: CASSAGTRNEKLFF. Written as DNA, the CDR3 is TGTGCCAGTTCCGCCGGGACACGGAATGAAAAACTGTTTTTT.

The genes are TRBV7-3 and TRBJ1-2; D is perhaps TRBD1 (6 bases). The CDR3 runs to 17 residues. Per germline, CDR1 SGHTA and CDR2 FQGTGA. Deletions cut 1 base from V and 4 bases from J, with 19 bases between. In DNA form, the CDR3 reads TGTGCCAGCAGCTTAAACAAGGGACAAGGGCCCCCCTATGGCTACACCTTC. This encodes CASSLNKGQGPPYGYTF.

This clone appeared a few times. V gene TRBV7-9 combines with J gene TRBJ2-4, with 14 bases identical to TRBD2. From germline, CDR1 is SEHNR and CDR2 FQNEAQ (reference sequence). J was trimmed by 7 bases and V by 8 bases; bases with no gene match: 1. The CDR3 length is 13 residues. In DNA, the CDR3 is TGTGCCAGCGGGACTAGCGGGAGTAACATTCAGTACTTC. Its translation is CASGTSGSNIQYF. Full variable domain (remainder filled in from reference TRBV7-9 and TRBJ2-4): DTGVSQNPRHKITKRGQNVTFRCDPISEHNRLYWYRQTLGQGPEFLTYFQNEAQLEKSRLLSDRFSAERPKGSFSTLEIQRTEQGDSAMYLCASGTSGSNIQYFGAGTRLSVL.

The V and J genes are TRBV30 and TRBJ2-5; 8 positions match TRBD2. V lost 2 bases, J lost 5 bases, and 10 bases stayed unmatched. The germline V gene has CDR1 GTSNPN and CDR2 SVGIG (reference sequence). The CDR3 runs 15 residues. CDR3 in DNA: TGTGCCTGGAGTATTGGAGCGGGAGTAGGGGAGACCCAGTACTTC. Protein: CAWSIGAGVGETQYF.

V usage is TRBV30 and J usage is TRBJ2-1, with 9 positions matching TRBD2. This CDR3 is built from 17 residues. Losses at the gene ends were 0 bases for V and 6 bases for J; bases not matched to a gene: 12. CDR1 and CDR2 from the germline V gene are GTSNPN and SVGIG (reference sequence). The CDR3 DNA is TGTGCCTGGAGTGTAGAGCCCAGCGGGAGGAGAGTCAATGAGCAGTTCTTC. Amino acids: CAWSVEPSGRRVNEQFF. Full variable domain (outside the CDR3, taken from reference TRBV30 and TRBJ2-1): SQTIHQWPATLVQPVGSPLSLECTVEGTSNPNLYWYRQAAGRGLQLLFYSVGIGQISSEVPQNLSASRPQDRQFILSSKKLLLSDSGFYLCAWSVEPSGRRVNEQFFGPGTRLTVL.

V usage is TRBV18 and J usage is TRBJ1-2; weak D call: TRBD1 (5 bases). CDR3 size: 13 residues. From germline, CDR1 is KGHSH and CDR2 LQKENI. V was trimmed by 4 bases and J by 3 bases, leaving 9 bases between them. Here the CDR3 reads CASSQQDYYGYTF. The CDR3 DNA follows: TGTGCCAGCTCACAACAGGATTACTATGGCTACACCTTC.

V is TRBV9 and J is TRBJ1-1; a weak D match, TRBD1 (6 bases). This CDR3 comprises 16 residues. The germline V gene has CDR1 SGDLS and CDR2 YYNGEE. V lost 3 bases and J lost 0, with 15 bases in between. The chain's CDR3 is CASSGEQGSMNTEAFF. In DNA form, the CDR3 reads TGTGCCAGCAGCGGAGAACAGGGTTCCATGAACACTGAAGCTTTCTTT.

This clone has more than one count but fewer than ten. The chain has TRBV7-3 and TRBJ2-7; D perhaps matches TRBD1 (5 bases). Germline loops: CDR1 SGHTA, CDR2 FQGTGA. The CDR3 covers 14 residues. The germline V and J ends were trimmed by 3 bases and 4 bases, with 13 bases remaining between them. The DNA for the CDR3 is TGTGCCAGCAGCTTGGGGCCATCAGTTTACGAGCAGTACTTC. Encoded protein: CASSLGPSVYEQYF.

CDR3 residues: CASTPDTDGELFF. The CDR3, as DNA: TGTGCCAGCACCCCGGACACAGACGGGGAGCTGTTTTTT. The chain couples TRBV12-3 or TRBV12-4 to TRBJ2-2; weak D call: TRBD1 (5 bases). This CDR3 spans 13 amino acids. V gave up 7 bases and J gave up 7 bases, with 13 bases separating them.

This clone showed up just once. The chain employs TRBV6-2 or TRBV6-3 and TRBJ2-7, with 8 bases fitting TRBD1. CDR1 and CDR2 from the germline V gene are MNHEY and SVGEGT. There are 18 residues in the CDR3. J lost 4 bases, V lost 5 bases, and 19 bases had no gene match. The CDR3 loop reads CASSPYFQGASFSYEQYF. The CDR3 nucleotides are TGTGCCAGCAGTCCATATTTCCAGGGGGCCAGTTTTTCATACGAGCAGTACTTC.

V is TRBV7-2 and J is TRBJ2-7; 10 bases align to TRBD1. Germline V CDR1 and CDR2: SGHTA, FQGNSA. V was pared by 4 bases and J by 3 bases, with 6 bases of the junction left unmatched. The CDR3 is 15 amino acids. CDR3 in DNA: TGTGCCAGCAGCTCTGGACAGGGGGAGGACTACGAGCAGTACTTC. Its protein is CASSSGQGEDYEQYF.

The genes are TRBV9 and TRBJ2-7, with 7 bases aligning to TRBD2. Germline CDR1 reads SGDLS; CDR2 reads YYNGEE. The CDR3 length is 15 residues. The junction had 7 bases not matched to a gene; V was cut back by 1 base and J by 3 bases. The CDR3 bases are TGTGCCAGCAGCGTAATCGGGCGGGAGTACTACGAGCAGTACTTC. Protein product: CASSVIGREYYEQYF.

The chain joins TRBV7-9 to TRBJ2-5; 11 positions match TRBD2. The CDR3 is made up of 16 amino acids. Trimming took 5 bases from V and 2 from J; bases not matched to a gene: 7. The V gene's germline CDR1 is SEHNR and CDR2 FQNEAQ (reference sequence). The chain's CDR3 is CASSEPSGRTQETQYF. The DNA of the CDR3 is TGTGCCAGCAGCGAACCTAGCGGGAGGACACAAGAGACCCAGTACTTC.